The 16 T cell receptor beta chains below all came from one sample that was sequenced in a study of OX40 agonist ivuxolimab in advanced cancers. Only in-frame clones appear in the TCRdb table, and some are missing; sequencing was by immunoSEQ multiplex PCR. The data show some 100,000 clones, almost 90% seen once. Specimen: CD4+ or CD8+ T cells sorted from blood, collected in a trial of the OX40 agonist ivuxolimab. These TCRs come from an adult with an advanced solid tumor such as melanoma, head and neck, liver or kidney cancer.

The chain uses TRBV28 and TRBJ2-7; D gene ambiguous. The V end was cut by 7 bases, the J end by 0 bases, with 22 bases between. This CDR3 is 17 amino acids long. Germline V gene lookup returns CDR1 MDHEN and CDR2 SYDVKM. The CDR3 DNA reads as TGTGCCAGCACCCCGAGTCAAGACATTTACTACTCCTACGAGCAGTACTTC. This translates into CASTPSQDIYYSYEQYF. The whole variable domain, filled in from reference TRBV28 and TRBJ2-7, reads DVKVTQSSRYLVKRTGEKVFLECVQDMDHENMFWYRQDPGLGLRLIYFSYDVKMKEKGDIPEGYSVSREKKERFSLILESASTNQTSMYLCASTPSQDIYYSYEQYFGPGTRLTVT.

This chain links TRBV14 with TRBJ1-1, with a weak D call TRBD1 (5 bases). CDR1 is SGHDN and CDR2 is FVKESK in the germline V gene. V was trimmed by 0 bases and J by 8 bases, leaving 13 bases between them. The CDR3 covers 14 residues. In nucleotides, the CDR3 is TGTGCCAGCAGCCAAGAACTCGACAGTTCCGAAGCTTTCTTT. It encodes CASSQELDSSEAFF.

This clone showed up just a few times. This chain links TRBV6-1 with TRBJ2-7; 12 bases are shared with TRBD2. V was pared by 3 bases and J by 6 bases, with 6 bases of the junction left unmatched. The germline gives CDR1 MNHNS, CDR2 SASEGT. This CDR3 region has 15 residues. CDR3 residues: CASSDTSGGPFEQYF. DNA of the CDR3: TGTGCCAGCAGTGATACTAGCGGGGGGCCTTTCGAGCAGTACTTC.

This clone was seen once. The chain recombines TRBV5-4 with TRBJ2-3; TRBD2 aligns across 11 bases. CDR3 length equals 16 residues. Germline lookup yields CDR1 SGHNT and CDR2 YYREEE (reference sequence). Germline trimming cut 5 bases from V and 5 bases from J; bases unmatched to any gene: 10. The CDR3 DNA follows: TGTGCCAGCAGGAGAGATAGCGGGGGGGCGGGAGATACGCAGTATTTT. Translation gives CASRRDSGGAGDTQYF.

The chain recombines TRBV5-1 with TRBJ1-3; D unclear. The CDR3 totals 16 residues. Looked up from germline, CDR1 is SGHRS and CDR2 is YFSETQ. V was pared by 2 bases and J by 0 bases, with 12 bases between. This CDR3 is CASSLENIASGNTIYF. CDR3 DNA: TGCGCCAGCAGCTTAGAAAACATTGCCTCTGGAAACACCATATATTTT.

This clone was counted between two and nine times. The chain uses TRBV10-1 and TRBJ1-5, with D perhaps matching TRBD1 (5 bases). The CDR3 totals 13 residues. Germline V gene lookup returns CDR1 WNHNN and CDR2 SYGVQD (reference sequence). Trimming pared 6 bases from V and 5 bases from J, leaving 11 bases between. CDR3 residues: CASREDTYQPQHF. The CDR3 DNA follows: TGCGCCAGCAGAGAGGACACCTATCAGCCCCAGCATTTT.

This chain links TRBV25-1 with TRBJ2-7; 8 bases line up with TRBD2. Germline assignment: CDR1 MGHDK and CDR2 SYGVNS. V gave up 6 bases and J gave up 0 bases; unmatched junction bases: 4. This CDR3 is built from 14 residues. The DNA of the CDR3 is TGTGCCAGCAGAGAAAGCGGGAGCTCCTACGAGCAGTACTTC. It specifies CASRESGSSYEQYF.

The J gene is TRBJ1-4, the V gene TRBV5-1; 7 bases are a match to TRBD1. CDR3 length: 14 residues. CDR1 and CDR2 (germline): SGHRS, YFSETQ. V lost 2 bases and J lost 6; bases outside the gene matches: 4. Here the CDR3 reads CASSFGTADEKLFF. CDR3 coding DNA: TGCGCCAGCAGCTTCGGGACAGCCGATGAAAAACTGTTTTTT.

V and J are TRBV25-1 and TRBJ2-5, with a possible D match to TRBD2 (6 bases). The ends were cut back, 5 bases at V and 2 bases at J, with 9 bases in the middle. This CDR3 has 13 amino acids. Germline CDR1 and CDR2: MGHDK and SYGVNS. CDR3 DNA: TGTGCCAGCAGTAAGGGACTGCAAGAGACCCAGTACTTC. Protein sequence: CASSKGLQETQYF.

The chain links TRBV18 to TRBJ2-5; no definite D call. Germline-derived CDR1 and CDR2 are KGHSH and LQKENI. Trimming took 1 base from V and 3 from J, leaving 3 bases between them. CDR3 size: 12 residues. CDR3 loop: CASSPLEETQYF. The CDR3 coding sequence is TGTGCCAGCTCACCACTGGAAGAGACCCAGTACTTC.

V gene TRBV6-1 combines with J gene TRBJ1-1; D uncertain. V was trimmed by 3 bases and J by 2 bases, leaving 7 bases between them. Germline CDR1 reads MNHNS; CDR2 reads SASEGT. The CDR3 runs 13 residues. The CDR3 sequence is CASSDRGNTEAFF. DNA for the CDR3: TGTGCCAGCAGTGATCGGGGTAACACTGAAGCTTTCTTT.

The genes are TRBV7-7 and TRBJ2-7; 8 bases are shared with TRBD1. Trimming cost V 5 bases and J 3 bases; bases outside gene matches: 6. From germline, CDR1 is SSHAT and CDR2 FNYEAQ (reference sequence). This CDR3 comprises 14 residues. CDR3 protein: CASSQGQGHYEQYF. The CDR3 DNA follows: TGTGCCAGCAGCCAAGGACAGGGTCACTACGAGCAGTACTTC.

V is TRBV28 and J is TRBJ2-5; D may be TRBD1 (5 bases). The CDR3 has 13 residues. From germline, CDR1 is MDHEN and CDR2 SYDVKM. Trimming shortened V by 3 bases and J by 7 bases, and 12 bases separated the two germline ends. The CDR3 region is CASSFPGKGTQYF. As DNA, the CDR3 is TGTGCCAGCAGTTTCCCAGGGAAGGGGACCCAGTACTTC.

In DNA, the CDR3 is TGTGCCAGCAGCTCCCAAGGACAGACTGGAAACACCATATATTTT. It codes for CASSSQGQTGNTIYF. V is TRBV5-4 and J is TRBJ1-3, with a tentative D call TRBD1 (6 bases). Between the trimmed V and J ends, which lost 3 bases and 2 bases, there was a span of 12 bases. The CDR3 has 15 amino acids. Germline V gene sequence: CDR1 SGHNT, CDR2 YYREEE (reference sequence).

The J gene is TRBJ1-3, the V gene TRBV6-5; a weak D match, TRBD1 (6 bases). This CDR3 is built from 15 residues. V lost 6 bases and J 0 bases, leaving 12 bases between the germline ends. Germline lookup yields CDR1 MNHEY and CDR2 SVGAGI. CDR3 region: CASSTTGTSGNTIYF. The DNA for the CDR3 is TGTGCCAGCAGCACAACAGGGACCTCTGGAAACACCATATATTTT.

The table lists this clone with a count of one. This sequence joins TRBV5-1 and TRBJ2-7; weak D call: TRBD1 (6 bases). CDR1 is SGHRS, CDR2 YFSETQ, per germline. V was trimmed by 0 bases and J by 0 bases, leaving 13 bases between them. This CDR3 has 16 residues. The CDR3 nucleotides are TGCGCCAGCAGCTTGGCCTTTGACAGGTTCTCCTACGAGCAGTACTTC. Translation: CASSLAFDRFSYEQYF.